A single sample gave rise to the 7 T cell receptor beta chains below, sequenced in a study of cytotoxic CD8 clonotypes in ibrutinib-treated CLL. Clones were sequenced by immunoSEQ multiplex PCR, and TCRdb holds only the in-frame ones, with some missing. The sample yields 110,000 to 150,000 clones, 70% to 80% seen once. Here the sequenced sample was PBMCs, taken after 24 months of ibrutinib treatment. The source is a human donor with chronic lymphocytic leukemia.

The chain employs TRBV18 and TRBJ1-2; 8 nucleotides agree with TRBD1. Losses at the gene ends were 3 bases for V and 6 bases for J; bases not matched to a gene: 0. CDR3 length equals 12 residues. CDR1 is KGHSH and CDR2 is LQKENI in the germline V gene. The CDR3 DNA reads TGTGCCAGCTCACCGGACAGGGATGGCTACACCTTC. Its translation: CASSPDRDGYTF.

V and J are TRBV11-2 and TRBJ1-4, with no clear D. V lost 0 bases and J 8 bases, leaving 4 bases between the germline ends. Germline CDR1 reads SGHAT; CDR2 reads FQNNGV. The CDR3 spans 12 residues. This CDR3 reads CASSLDREKLFF. The CDR3 nucleotides are TGTGCCAGCAGCTTAGATCGGGAAAAACTGTTTTTT.

The genes are TRBV5-5 and TRBJ1-4, with a weak D call TRBD1 (6 bases). CDR1 and CDR2 from the germline V gene are SGHKS and YYEKEE (reference sequence). V was cut by 4 bases and J by 4 bases, with 14 bases left in between. The CDR3 loop spans 15 amino acids. CDR3 in DNA: TGTGCCAGCAGCCCTCCGACAGGAGGTAATGAAAAACTGTTTTTT. Its translation is CASSPPTGGNEKLFF. The variable domain in full, completed from reference TRBV5-5 and TRBJ1-4, reads DAGVTQSPTHLIKTRGQQVTLRCSPISGHKSVSWYQQVLGQGPQFIFQYYEKEERGRGNFPDRFSARQFPNYSSELNVNALLLGDSALYLCASSPPTGGNEKLFFGSGTQLSVL.

This chain joins TRBV5-1 and TRBJ2-5; D is possibly TRBD2 (6 bases). CDR3 size: 15 residues. The germline V gene has CDR1 SGHRS and CDR2 YFSETQ. Deletions cut 4 bases from V and 5 bases from J, with 18 bases between. CDR3 DNA sequence: TGCGCCAGCAGCCCCGGGACTTCACAAAGGGAGACCCAGTACTTC. Amino acid sequence: CASSPGTSQRETQYF. The whole variable domain, filled in from reference TRBV5-1 and TRBJ2-5, reads KAGVTQTPRYLIKTRGQQVTLSCSPISGHRSVSWYQQTPGQGLQFLFEYFSETQRNKGNFPGRFSGRQFSNSRSEMNVSTLELGDSALYLCASSPGTSQRETQYFGPGTRLLVL.

The V and J genes are TRBV9 and TRBJ2-2; maybe TRBD1 (6 bases). In germline, CDR1 is SGDLS, CDR2 YYNGEE. The CDR3 spans 16 residues. Trimming shortened V by 3 bases and J by 4 bases, and 16 bases separated the two germline ends. DNA for the CDR3: TGTGCCAGCAGCGCCTACGACAGGTCGAGCACCGGGGAGCTGTTTTTT. This translates into CASSAYDRSSTGELFF.

The chain is built from TRBV7-9 and TRBJ1-2; 9 bases align to TRBD1. V lost 5 bases to trimming and J lost 3 bases; unmatched junction nucleotides: 7. The CDR3 extends over 15 amino acids. Germline V gene sequence: CDR1 SEHNR, CDR2 FQNEAQ (reference sequence). The CDR3 sequence: CASSMGQGGDYGYTF. DNA of the CDR3: TGTGCCAGCAGCATGGGACAGGGTGGGGACTATGGCTACACCTTC.

The J gene is TRBJ2-7, the V gene TRBV18; D is possibly TRBD1 or TRBD2 (5 bases each). The CDR3 has 13 residues. Germline V gene sequence: CDR1 KGHSH, CDR2 LQKENI. V was clipped by 2 bases and J by 6 bases, with 11 bases between them. The CDR3 loop is CASSPAQGAEQYF. CDR3 sequence (DNA): TGTGCCAGCTCACCAGCGCAGGGAGCCGAGCAGTACTTC.